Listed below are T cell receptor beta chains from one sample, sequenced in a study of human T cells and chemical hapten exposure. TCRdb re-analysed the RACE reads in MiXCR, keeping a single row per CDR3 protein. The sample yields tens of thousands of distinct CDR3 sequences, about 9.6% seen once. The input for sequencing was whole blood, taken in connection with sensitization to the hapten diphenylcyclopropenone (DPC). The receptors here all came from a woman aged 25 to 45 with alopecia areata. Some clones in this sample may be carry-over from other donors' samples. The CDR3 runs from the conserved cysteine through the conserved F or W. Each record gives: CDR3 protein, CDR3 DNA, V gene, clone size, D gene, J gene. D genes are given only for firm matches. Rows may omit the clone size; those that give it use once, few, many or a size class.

CASSLLGQGVHTEAFF | TGTGCCAGCAGCTTATTAGGACAGGGGGTGCACACTGAAGCTTTCTTT | TRBV7-8 | few | TRBD1 | TRBJ1-1
CASSLEAGGNGRELFF | TGTGCCAGCAGCTTAGAAGCGGGGGGTAATGGCAGGGAGCTGTTTTTT | TRBV7-2 | few | TRBD2 | TRBJ2-2
CASSRTGLDTGELFF | TGTGCCAGCAGCCGGACAGGCCTCGACACCGGGGAGCTGTTTTTT | TRBV5-4 | few | TRBD1 | TRBJ2-2
CASSPGTSGGPKYF | TGTGCCAGCAGCCCCGGGACTAGCGGGGGGCCCAAGTACTTC | TRBV7-2 | few | TRBD2 | TRBJ2-4
CASSVDPGTGSNEQFF | TGTGCCAGCAGCGTAGACCCCGGGACAGGGTCCAATGAGCAGTTCTTC | TRBV9 | few | TRBD1 | TRBJ2-1
CASLATKYEQYF | TGTGCCAGCTTAGCGACAAAATACGAGCAGTACTTC | TRBV2 | many | NA | TRBJ2-7
CASSPRTGNEQFF | TGTGCCAGCAGCCCGAGGACTGGCAATGAGCAGTTCTTC | TRBV7-2 | NA | NA | TRBJ2-1
CASGRQGPSTDTQYF | TGTGCCAGCGGACGACAGGGGCCCAGCACAGATACGCAGTATTTT | TRBV6-2/TRBV6-3 | NA | TRBD1 | TRBJ2-3
CASSQGPLSNSPLHF | TGTGCCAGCAGCCAGGGACCGCTGTCTAATTCACCCCTCCACTTT | TRBV11-2 | many | NA | TRBJ1-6
CASSLARGSETQYF | TGTGCCAGCAGCTTAGCGCGGGGATCTGAGACCCAGTACTTC | TRBV7-2 | NA | NA | TRBJ2-5
CASSLGGPRDTNYGYTF | TGTGCCAGCAGCTTGGGCGGGCCAAGGGATACGAACTATGGCTACACCTTC | TRBV5-6 | NA | NA | TRBJ1-2
CASSQNRDYEQYF | TGTGCCAGCAGCCAAAATAGGGACTACGAGCAGTACTTC | TRBV14 | medium-sized | NA | TRBJ2-7
CASSDTWDSSYEQYF | TGTGCCAGCAGTGATACGTGGGACAGCTCCTACGAGCAGTACTTC | TRBV6-1 | NA | TRBD1 | TRBJ2-7
CASSAAIHDTQYF | TGTGCCAGCAGTGCCGCGATCCACGATACGCAGTATTTT | TRBV6-4 | NA | NA | TRBJ2-3
CAISTVSYNEQFF | TGTGCCATCAGTACAGTGTCCTACAATGAGCAGTTCTTC | TRBV10-3 | many | NA | TRBJ2-1
CASSLGWTSGGTGELFF | TGTGCCAGCAGCTTAGGGTGGACTAGCGGGGGGACCGGGGAGCTGTTTTTT | TRBV7-2 | few | TRBD2 | TRBJ2-2
CSARDGAKWGGYTF | TGCAGTGCTAGAGATGGAGCTAAATGGGGAGGCTACACCTTC | TRBV20-1 | many | NA | TRBJ1-2
CASSPTRVSYEQYF | TGTGCCAGCAGTCCAACGAGGGTTTCCTACGAGCAGTACTTC | TRBV27 | NA | NA | TRBJ2-7
CASSQTRQEQYF | TGCGCCAGCAGCCAAACCCGACAGGAGCAGTACTTC | TRBV4-3 | NA | NA | TRBJ2-7
CASSPRYSSYNEQFF | TGTGCCAGCAGCCCCCGGTACAGCTCCTACAATGAGCAGTTCTTC | TRBV11-3 | NA | NA | TRBJ2-1
CSAFGGAGETQYF | TGCAGTGCTTTCGGGGGGGCAGGAGAGACCCAGTACTTC | TRBV20-1 | many | TRBD2 | TRBJ2-5
CASSFSGRPRETQYF | TGTGCCAGCAGCTTTAGCGGGCGCCCCCGGGAGACCCAGTACTTC | TRBV7-2 | few | TRBD2 | TRBJ2-5
CASSHAGGTEVFF | TGTGCCAGCAGCCACGCGGGTGGCACTGAAGTTTTCTTT | TRBV3-1 | once | NA | TRBJ1-1
CASSWGPQGDTQYF | TGTGCCAGCAGTTGGGGCCCCCAGGGGGATACGCAGTATTTT | TRBV27 | NA | NA | TRBJ2-3
CSARYFGELFF | TGCAGTGCTAGATACTTCGGGGAGCTGTTTTTT | TRBV20-1 | few | NA | TRBJ2-2
CASSREADNSPLHF | TGTGCCAGCAGTCGGGAGGCGGATAATTCACCCCTCCACTTT | TRBV13 | NA | NA | TRBJ1-6
CATSRGGTPDYEQYF | TGTGCCACCAGCAGAGGGGGGACACCCGACTACGAGCAGTACTTC | TRBV15 | NA | NA | TRBJ2-7
CASSDLGTEGYNEQFF | TGTGCCAGCAGCGACCTGGGCACAGAGGGTTACAATGAGCAGTTCTTC | TRBV12-3/TRBV12-4 | few | NA | TRBJ2-1
CATSDSGAGVEQYF | TGTGCCACCAGTGACTCCGGGGCGGGGGTCGAGCAGTACTTC | TRBV24-1 | many | TRBD2 | TRBJ2-7
CASSSTGTRSDTQYF | TGTGCCAGCAGTTCCACCGGGACTAGGTCAGATACGCAGTATTTT | TRBV6-5 | many | TRBD2 | TRBJ2-3
CASSLGGQGAGEQYF | TGTGCCAGCAGCTTGGGGGGACAGGGGGCAGGGGAGCAGTACTTC | TRBV7-6 | NA | TRBD1 | TRBJ2-7
CSVEQGGGYTF | TGCAGCGTCGAGCAGGGGGGAGGCTACACCTTC | TRBV29-1 | NA | TRBD1 | TRBJ1-2
CASSLGQAVNEQFF | TGCGCCAGCAGCTTGGGACAGGCGGTAAATGAGCAGTTCTTC | TRBV5-1 | NA | NA | TRBJ2-1
CASSPPLAGAYNEQFF | TGTGCCAGCAGCCCCCCCCTAGCGGGCGCCTACAATGAGCAGTTCTTC | TRBV3-1 | many | TRBD2 | TRBJ2-1
CSARDPSSNQPQHF | TGCAGTGCTAGGGACCCATCTAGCAATCAGCCCCAGCATTTT | TRBV20-1 | many | NA | TRBJ1-5
CASSGMWRYEQYF | TGTGCCAGCAGTGGGATGTGGCGCTACGAGCAGTACTTC | TRBV6-6 | NA | NA | TRBJ2-7
CASSLTGNFRYEQYF | TGTGCCAGCAGCTTAACGGGGAACTTTCGCTACGAGCAGTACTTC | TRBV11-2 | NA | NA | TRBJ2-7
CASSSDVQTQYF | TGTGCCAGCAGTTCCGATGTTCAGACCCAGTACTTC | TRBV6-6 | many | NA | TRBJ2-5
CASSVQGYEQYF | TGTGCCAGCAGCGTACAGGGTTACGAGCAGTACTTC | TRBV6-1 | many | NA | TRBJ2-7
CASSLGEVAYEQYF | TGTGCCAGCAGCTTGGGGGAGGTGGCCTACGAGCAGTACTTC | TRBV5-4 | NA | NA | TRBJ2-7
CASRWNSLGDTQYF | TGTGCCAGCAGGTGGAACTCTCTGGGAGATACGCAGTATTTT | TRBV2 | NA | NA | TRBJ2-3
CASLRQGRFNEKLFF | TGTGCCAGCCTGAGGCAGGGGCGGTTTAATGAAAAACTGTTTTTT | TRBV6-1 | many | NA | TRBJ1-4